This T cell receptor beta chain was recovered during a study of sequential checkpoint blockade in melanoma. Study-wide context: Randomization was 1:1 between first-line nivolumab→ipilimumab and ipilimumab→nivolumab. After both sequences, patients received maintenance nivolumab.

Sequencing used immunoSEQ multiplex PCR; TCRdb keeps in-frame clones, though not all of them. The sample has 20,000 or so clones; approximately 72% are singletons. Stated treatment: randomized to nivolumab then ipilimumab (arm A) or the reverse (arm B). PBMC sorting kept live CD3+CD8+ cells without CD19 or CD56. J was trimmed by 3 bases and V by 0 bases; bases with no gene match: 4. The length of the CDR3 is 15 residues. Germline V gene lookup returns CDR1 MGHRA and CDR2 YSYEKL. Material: CD8+ T cells sorted from blood (inferred from file names), obtained from a patient given nivolumab and ipilimumab in sequence. The chain combines TRBV4-1 with TRBJ1-2; TRBD1 matches 7 bases. The clonotype originates from a human donor with melanoma. Written as DNA, the CDR3 is TGCGCCAGCAGCCAAGATATAGGGGGCTACTATGGCTACACCTTC. Translation: CASSQDIGGYYGYTF.